The clone carrying this TCR beta chain was counted between two and nine times. Its matching antigen is unknown. The sample belongs to a study of beta chain features in type 1 diabetes. Regarding the study as a whole: Shortening that was moderate but significant affected the TCRB CDR3s of Type 1 diabetes patients in all four CD4+ subsets. The naive, central memory and Treg TCRB repertoires looked more alike in patients than they did in healthy donors.

V lost 3 bases, J lost 7 bases, and 13 bases lay in between. The CDR3 sequence is 13 residues long. Germline-derived CDR1 and CDR2 are ENHRY and SYGVKD. As every portion of the isolated RNA was reverse transcribed, the sequencing read expressed TCRB transcripts. Method: immunoSEQ multiplex PCR; TCRdb's copy keeps in-frame clones and lacks some. The repertoire holds hundreds of thousands of clones, with over 12% as singletons. The chain employs TRBV10-3 and TRBJ2-7, with TRBD2 as a possible D gene (6 bases). The sequence was collected from a man aged 18 to 30 with type 1 diabetes. Specimen: naive CD4+ T cells from blood. The CDR3 is CAISEYSGEEQYF. CDR3 in DNA: TGTGCCATCAGTGAATATAGCGGAGAAGAGCAGTACTTC.